The entry below gives a single T cell receptor beta chain sequence along with its context. The antigen is undetermined. TCRdb re-called the 5' RACE reads and shows each CDR3 protein once, DNA omitted. Recorded for this sample: over 120,000 distinct CDR3 sequences. The entry originates in a study of monozygotic twins with inflammatory bowel disease. General study points: The sharing of clonotypes with others was lower in IBD patients than in healthy twins, especially with disease activity. IBD patients had lower TCRbeta diversity (inverse Simpson) than healthy co-twins.

The CDR3 sequence is 15 residues long. Germline CDR1 is KGHSH and CDR2 is LQKENI. This chain links TRBV18 with TRBJ2-7. The sequencing sample was made of blood. The TCR originated in a human donor with ulcerative colitis or Crohn's disease, or a healthy co-twin of an affected twin (not recorded which). Here the CDR3 reads CASSPPAGENYEQYF.